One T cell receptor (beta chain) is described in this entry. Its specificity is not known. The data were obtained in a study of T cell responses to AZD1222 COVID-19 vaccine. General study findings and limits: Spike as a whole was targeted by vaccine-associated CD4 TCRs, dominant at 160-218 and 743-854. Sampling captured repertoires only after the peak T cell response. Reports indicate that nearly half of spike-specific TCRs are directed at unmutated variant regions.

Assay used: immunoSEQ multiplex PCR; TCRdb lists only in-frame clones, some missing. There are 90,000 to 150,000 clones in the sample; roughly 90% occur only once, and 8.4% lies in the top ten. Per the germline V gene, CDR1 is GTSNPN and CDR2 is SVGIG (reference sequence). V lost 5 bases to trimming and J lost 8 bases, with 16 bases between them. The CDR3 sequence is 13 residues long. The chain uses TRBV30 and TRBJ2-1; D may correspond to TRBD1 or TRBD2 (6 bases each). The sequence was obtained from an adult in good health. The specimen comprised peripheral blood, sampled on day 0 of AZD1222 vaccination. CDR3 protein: CAWEPLGGDEQFF. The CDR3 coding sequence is TGTGCCTGGGAACCCCTGGGGGGCGATGAGCAGTTCTTC.